The 20 T cell receptor beta chains below all came from one sample that was sequenced in a study of beta chain features in type 1 diabetes (dated by TCRdb to 2017 to 2018). Library preparation was by the immunoSEQ multiplex PCR assay. All of the isolated RNA was reverse transcribed with the High Capacity cDNA Reverse Transcription Kit, so expressed TCRB transcripts were sequenced. The immuneACCESS repertoire file appears here via TCRdb, limited to in-frame rearrangements. These files lack a portion of the clones; in checked studies, under half of the deficit traces to unresolved V genes, and the cause of the others is not known. The sample contains under 250,000 clones, 13% to 15% of them found a single time. Together, the top ten hold more than 0.02% of the sample. The material sequenced was naive CD4+ T cells from blood. The cell subset or site label for this specimen denotes: true naive CD4+ T cells. The origin of the receptors is a woman aged 40 to 50 in good health.

This clone appeared a few times. The chain combines TRBV7-2 with TRBJ1-2; 12 bases line up with TRBD1. V gave up 5 bases and J gave up 6 bases; unmatched junction bases: 7. This CDR3 region has 15 residues. Germline CDR1 SGHTA, CDR2 FQGNSA. The CDR3 spells CASSPGTGGGDGYTF. As DNA, the CDR3 is TGTGCCAGCAGCCCCGGGACAGGGGGCGGGGATGGCTACACCTTC.

This clone was counted only a few times. The rearrangement joins TRBV19 to TRBJ2-7, with 11 bases aligning to TRBD2. V shed 5 bases, J shed 7 bases, and the junction held 16 bases outside the gene matches. The CDR3 is 17 amino acids. Germline V lookup: CDR1 LNHDA, CDR2 SQIVND (reference sequence). For the CDR3, the DNA is TGTGCCAGTAGTGTTGGGCTAGCGGGGGGAGTCTACGTGGAGCAGTACTTC. Translated: CASSVGLAGGVYVEQYF.

This clone occurred many times. The gene calls are TRBV4-2 and TRBJ1-1, with 8 bases identical to TRBD1. V lost 0 bases and J lost 7; bases outside the gene matches: 4. This CDR3 has 14 amino acids. Germline CDR1 reads LGHNA; CDR2 reads YNFKEQ. This chain's CDR3 is CASSQETGVGEAFF. The CDR3 DNA sequence: TGTGCCAGCAGCCAAGAGACAGGGGTTGGTGAAGCTTTCTTT.

In its sample, this clone was seen many times. The chain combines TRBV4-1 with TRBJ2-1; the match to TRBD2 covers 7 bases. The CDR3 is 15 amino acids. Germline assignment: CDR1 MGHRA and CDR2 YSYEKL. The V gene end was trimmed by 4 bases and the J gene end by 10 bases; junction bases not matched to a gene: 13. The CDR3 DNA reads TGCGCCAGCAGCCCGAGGAGCGCGGGGGTTGTGGAGCAGTTCTTC. It is translated as CASSPRSAGVVEQFF.

This rearrangement joins TRBV7-9 to TRBJ1-3, with no clear D. Germline lookup yields CDR1 SEHNR and CDR2 FQNEAQ (reference sequence). Trimming stripped 0 bases from V and 0 bases from J, with 9 bases between. The CDR3 spans 16 residues. The DNA of the CDR3 is TGTGCCAGCAGCTTAGCTCTTTCCAGCTCTGGAAACACCATATATTTT. It is translated as CASSLALSSSGNTIYF.

The V call is TRBV10-3, the J call TRBJ1-1, with TRBD1 identical over 9 bases. The CDR3 covers 17 residues. CDR1 is ENHRY and CDR2 is SYGVKD in the germline V gene. V shed 7 bases and J 0 bases; nucleotides not matched to a gene: 12. The CDR3, as DNA: TGTGCCATCAACCAAGGAGGACAGGGGCCCATGAACACTGAAGCTTTCTTT. This sequence encodes CAINQGGQGPMNTEAFF.

This sequence joins TRBV7-9 and TRBJ1-6; 9 bases align to TRBD1. V trimming: 4 bases; J trimming: 9 bases; junction bases outside the gene matches: 4. CDR1 and CDR2 (germline): SEHNR, FQNEAQ (reference sequence). The CDR3 contains 14 residues. The CDR3 is CASSSGTGSSPLHF. The DNA of the CDR3 is TGTGCCAGCAGCTCCGGGACAGGGAGTTCACCCCTCCACTTT.

This clone has more than one count but fewer than ten. The DNA of the CDR3 is TGCGCCAGCACCACCAGAGGAACCGTCTACAATGAGCAGTTCTTC. This sequence encodes CASTTRGTVYNEQFF. The chain combines TRBV5-1 with TRBJ2-1, with D unclear. Per germline, CDR1 SGHRS and CDR2 YFSETQ. The CDR3 is 15 residues long. V dropped 6 bases and J dropped 3 bases, with 16 bases sitting between them.

The CDR3 nucleotides read TGCGCCAGCAGCCAAGATGGGACAGAAGCTTTCTTT. It specifies CASSQDGTEAFF. The V gene is TRBV4-1, the J gene TRBJ1-1, with D maybe TRBD1 (6 bases). The V end was cut by 0 bases, the J end by 8 bases, with 7 bases between. There are 12 residues in the CDR3. Germline CDR1 and CDR2: MGHRA and YSYEKL.

The V call is TRBV18, the J call TRBJ2-7; 10 nucleotides align to TRBD2. V lost 2 bases, J lost 3 bases, and 4 bases stayed unmatched. The CDR3 has 15 residues. Germline CDR1 KGHSH, CDR2 LQKENI. CDR3 sequence: CASSPGLAGDYEQYF. DNA for the CDR3: TGTGCCAGCTCACCAGGGCTAGCGGGGGACTACGAGCAGTACTTC. The whole variable domain, remainder taken from reference TRBV18 and TRBJ2-7, is NAGVMQNPRHLVRRRGQEARLRCSPMKGHSHVYWYRQLPEEGLKFMVYLQKENIIDESGMPKERFSAEFPKEGPSILRIQQVVRGDSAAYFCASSPGLAGDYEQYFGPGTRLTVT.

This clone was seen only a few times. The chain recombines TRBV5-4 with TRBJ2-5; 7 nucleotides agree with TRBD1. The CDR3 totals 15 residues. With V trimmed by 4 bases and J by 10 bases, 16 bases remained unmatched. Germline V gene sequence: CDR1 SGHNT, CDR2 YYREEE (reference sequence). The DNA for the CDR3 is TGTGCCAGCAGCCACGATCAGGGGGTGGCAAGGGACCAGTACTTC. This codes for CASSHDQGVARDQYF.

In this sample, this clone turned up a few times. The rearrangement joins TRBV2 to TRBJ1-3; no definite D call. The V end lost 6 bases, the J end lost 4 bases, and 13 bases lay between the germline ends. The CDR3 has 14 amino acids. Per germline, CDR1 SNHLY and CDR2 FYNNEI. CDR3 nucleotide sequence: TGTGCCAGCAGCGTTGGAGGCGGGGGAAACACCATATATTTT. This codes for CASSVGGGGNTIYF.

V usage is TRBV10-3 and J usage is TRBJ2-1; the match to TRBD2 covers 9 bases. This CDR3 is 14 amino acids long. The ends lost 9 bases at V and 9 bases at J; junction bases unmatched: 12. Germline V gene sequence: CDR1 ENHRY, CDR2 SYGVKD. The CDR3 region is CAIEGAGGPGEQFF. The CDR3 DNA reads TGTGCCATAGAGGGGGCGGGGGGGCCCGGTGAGCAGTTCTTC.

The J gene is TRBJ2-7, the V gene TRBV6-1; the D gene is possibly TRBD1 (6 bases). This CDR3 contains 12 residues. Germline CDR1 MNHNS, CDR2 SASEGT. The V gene lost 3 bases and the J gene lost 4 bases, with 7 bases spanning the gap. The CDR3 sequence: CASSETGYEQYF. Written as DNA, the CDR3 is TGTGCCAGCAGTGAGACAGGTTACGAGCAGTACTTC.

This rearrangement joins TRBV4-3 to TRBJ2-5, with D tentatively TRBD2 (6 bases). This CDR3 contains 16 residues. V lost 4 bases, J lost 2 bases, and 17 bases lay in between. Germline CDR1 reads LGHNA; CDR2 reads YSLEER. CDR3 protein: CASSPHCWDSQETQYF. CDR3 DNA: TGCGCCAGCAGCCCGCACTGTTGGGACTCACAAGAGACCCAGTACTTC.

The chain is built from TRBV23-1 and TRBJ1-5; a weak D match, TRBD1 (5 bases). TRBV23-1 is an ORF for which the function is uncertain. This CDR3 has 16 amino acids. V gave up 0 bases and J gave up 0 bases, with 9 bases separating them. The CDR3: CASSQSPQGSNQPQHF. In DNA form, the CDR3 reads TGCGCCAGCAGTCAATCTCCCCAGGGTAGCAATCAGCCCCAGCATTTT.

There are a few counts of this clone. The rearrangement joins TRBV27 to TRBJ2-6; 8 nucleotides line up with TRBD1. J lost 10 bases, V lost 6 bases, and 8 bases had no gene match. The CDR3 extends over 14 amino acids. Germline CDR1 and CDR2: MNHEY and SMNVEV (reference sequence). DNA of the CDR3: TGTGCCAGCAGCTCGGGACAGGCGGGGAACGTCCTGACTTTC. Residues: CASSSGQAGNVLTF.

With regard to this clone: The same CDR3 is also encoded by other DNA sequences in this sample. The chain combines TRBV4-3 with TRBJ2-7; 7 nucleotides agree with TRBD1. Germline V gene lookup returns CDR1 LGHNA and CDR2 YSLEER. The CDR3 totals 15 residues. Trimming removed 0 bases from V and 1 base from J; junction bases left unmatched: 3. CDR3 DNA sequence: TGCGCCAGCAGCCAAGAGGGCAGGGGGTCCTACGAGCAGTACTTC. Protein product: CASSQEGRGSYEQYF.

The V and J genes are TRBV6-5 and TRBJ1-2; weak D call: TRBD1 (6 bases). From germline, CDR1 is MNHEY and CDR2 SVGAGI. This CDR3 has 15 amino acids. The V gene lost 0 bases and the J gene lost 5 bases, with 13 bases spanning the gap. This CDR3 is CASSYSGAGLYGYTF. The CDR3 region has the DNA TGTGCCAGCAGTTACTCGGGGGCCGGCCTATATGGCTACACCTTC.

In this sample, this clone turned up once. The genes are TRBV9 and TRBJ2-3; the match to TRBD2 covers 10 bases. This CDR3 spans 15 amino acids. Looked up from germline, CDR1 is SGDLS and CDR2 is YYNGEE. With V trimmed by 3 bases and J by 5 bases, 6 bases remained unmatched. The CDR3 here is CASSAGTSDVDTQYF. DNA for the CDR3: TGTGCCAGCAGCGCCGGGACTAGCGACGTAGATACGCAGTATTTT. Drawing the rest from reference TRBV9 and TRBJ2-3, the complete variable domain is DSGVTQTPKHLITATGQRVTLRCSPRSGDLSVYWYQQSLDQGLQFLIQYYNGEERAKGNILERFSAQQFPDLHSELNLSSLELGDSALYFCASSAGTSDVDTQYFGPGTRLTVL.